This TCR beta chain was retrieved from a study of identical twins. As concerns this clonotype: The antigen is not known.

The CDR3 extends over 15 amino acids. Trimming took 4 bases from V and 4 from J; bases not matched to a gene: 6. Germline assignment: CDR1 SGHVS and CDR2 FQNEAQ. Notes on the study in general: Memory repertoires lacked the insertion deficit that abundant cord blood beta clonotypes showed. Monozygotic twins shared more out-of-frame TCR alpha than recombination models predicted. Invariant populations such as MAIT and iNKT cells could partly muddle zero-insertion analyses.

Template switching introduced a universal primer site, and the cDNA bore unique molecular identifiers. TCRdb recomputed calls from the 5' RACE reads with MiXCR, one row per CDR3 protein. Of more than 350,000 distinct CDR3 sequences listed, about 10% were seen once; the top ten hold 8.5% to 10%. Sequenced: naive T cells sorted from blood. This receptor was obtained from a woman aged 45 to 65 in good health. This chain uses TRBV7-8 with TRBJ1-1; 10 positions agree with TRBD1. CDR3 nucleotides: TGTGCCAGCAGCTCCGGGGGACAGGGGAGCACTGAAGCTTTCTTT. As protein: CASSSGGQGSTEAFF.